The 30 T cell receptor beta chains below come from one sample, sequenced in a study of Ad26.COV2.S vaccination and SARS-CoV-2 variants. Treatment specified: around 19 received Ad26.COV2.S at low or high dose, single or two shots; 5 received placebo; per-sample allocation not given. Collection of the samples took place on day 63 after the first injection of vaccine or placebo. Clones were sequenced by immunoSEQ multiplex PCR, and TCRdb holds only the in-frame ones, with some missing. The table records 200,000 to 300,000 clones, approximately 90% of them present only once. The sequencing here drew on peripheral blood, taken in a trial of Ad26.COV2.S vaccine versus placebo. These receptors all come from a person aged 18-65 years who received the Ad26.COV2.S COVID-19 vaccine or a placebo.

The chain recombines TRBV7-9 with TRBJ2-5; TRBD2 might be the D (7 bases). This CDR3 region has 16 residues. V lost 1 base, J lost 5 bases, and 17 bases lay in between. Germline values: CDR1 SEHNR, CDR2 FQNEAQ (reference sequence). CDR3 loop: CASSLGGGVDLETQYF. CDR3 sequence (DNA): TGTGCCAGCAGCTTAGGAGGGGGGGTAGACTTGGAGACCCAGTACTTC.

The chain links TRBV7-8 to TRBJ2-1; TRBD2 is a possible D gene (6 bases). CDR1 is SGHVS and CDR2 is FQNEAQ in the germline V gene. The CDR3 spans 17 residues. The V and J ends lost 2 bases and 5 bases respectively, with 19 bases between them. CDR3 amino acids: CASSLWEEGIGHNEQFF. The CDR3 bases are TGTGCCAGCAGCTTATGGGAGGAGGGCATTGGCCACAATGAGCAGTTCTTC.

The chain carries TRBV4-1 and TRBJ2-5; the D is unclear. V was shortened by 5 bases and J by 3 bases, with 13 bases between the two germline ends. The germline gives CDR1 MGHRA, CDR2 YSYEKL. CDR3 length equals 14 residues. As DNA, the CDR3 is TGCGCCAGCAGCATCCCCGCCGGTAAAGAGACCCAGTACTTC. The encoded protein is CASSIPAGKETQYF.

CDR3 residues: CASSLIWAGELFF. DNA for the CDR3: TGTGCCAGCAGTTTAATATGGGCCGGGGAGCTGTTTTTT. The V call is TRBV27, the J call TRBJ2-2; no definite D call. This CDR3 spans 13 amino acids. Germline V gives CDR1 MNHEY, CDR2 SMNVEV (reference sequence). V gave up 2 bases and J gave up 6 bases, with 7 bases separating them.

In its sample, this clone was seen a few times. This sequence joins TRBV7-9 and TRBJ1-1, with TRBD1 as a possible D gene (6 bases). The CDR3 contains 14 residues. V was shortened by 2 bases and J by 3 bases, with 10 bases between the two germline ends. CDR1 and CDR2 (germline): SEHNR, FQNEAQ (reference sequence). CDR3 residues: CASSLRTVYTEAFF. The DNA of the CDR3 is TGTGCCAGCAGCTTAAGGACAGTCTACACTGAAGCTTTCTTT.

The chain carries TRBV6-5 and TRBJ2-1; D is unclear. This CDR3 comprises 14 residues. The V end lost 2 bases, the J end lost 3 bases, and 8 bases lay between the germline ends. The germline CDR1 and CDR2 sequences are MNHEY and SVGAGI. The CDR3 bases are TGTGCCAGCAGTTACAGGCACGACTACAATGAGCAGTTCTTC. This gives the protein CASSYRHDYNEQFF.

The rearrangement joins TRBV14 to TRBJ2-1; D remains ambiguous. Germline lookup yields CDR1 SGHDN and CDR2 FVKESK. V lost 0 bases and J 9 bases, leaving 9 bases between the germline ends. The CDR3 is made up of 13 amino acids. CDR3 DNA: TGTGCCAGCAGCCAAGAAATACGTTCTGAGCAGTTCTTC. As protein: CASSQEIRSEQFF.

The chain links TRBV4-1 to TRBJ1-3; D not certain. V was trimmed by 0 bases and J by 0 bases, leaving 9 bases between them. Germline CDR1 is MGHRA and CDR2 is YSYEKL. CDR3 size: 16 residues. CDR3 coding DNA: TGCGCCAGCAGCCAAGACAGGCGATCCTCTGGAAACACCATATATTTT. Translated: CASSQDRRSSGNTIYF.

The chain has TRBV5-1 and TRBJ2-5; 8 bases fit TRBD1. V shed 0 bases, J shed 3 bases, and the junction held 13 bases outside the gene matches. The CDR3 totals 18 residues. Germline CDR1 and CDR2: SGHRS and YFSETQ. The CDR3 region is CASSLDPGGGPSKETQYF. The CDR3, as DNA: TGCGCCAGCAGCTTGGATCCAGGGGGCGGTCCCTCAAAAGAGACCCAGTACTTC.

The chain joins TRBV5-4 to TRBJ2-2; a possible D gene is TRBD1 (5 bases). CDR1 is SGHNT, CDR2 YYREEE, per germline (reference sequence). V was shortened by 1 base and J by 2 bases, with 9 bases between the two germline ends. The CDR3 runs 15 residues. The CDR3 reads CASSLRQGNTGELFF. In DNA form, the CDR3 reads TGTGCCAGCAGCTTGCGGCAGGGTAACACCGGGGAGCTGTTTTTT.

The CDR3 DNA sequence: TGCGCCAGCAGAAATTGGGGGGTGAACACCGGGGAGCTGTTTTTT. Amino acid sequence: CASRNWGVNTGELFF. The rearrangement joins TRBV5-1 to TRBJ2-2; the D gene is possibly TRBD2 (6 bases). This CDR3 comprises 15 residues. Germline lookup yields CDR1 SGHRS and CDR2 YFSETQ. Trimming pared 5 bases from V and 1 base from J, leaving 12 bases between.

This clone was detected once. This rearrangement joins TRBV27 to TRBJ2-5; the D is unclear. This CDR3 has 13 amino acids. The V and J ends lost 5 bases and 0 bases respectively, with 7 bases between them. Per the germline V gene, CDR1 is MNHEY and CDR2 is SMNVEV (reference sequence). CDR3 loop: CASSPINQETQYF. The CDR3 nucleotides are TGTGCCAGCAGTCCCATAAACCAAGAGACCCAGTACTTC.

This chain links TRBV5-1 with TRBJ1-2; D is undetermined. Germline values: CDR1 SGHRS, CDR2 YFSETQ. V lost 5 bases, J lost 8 bases, and 19 bases lay in between. The CDR3 contains 14 residues. DNA of the CDR3: TGCGCCAGCAGTTTAGACCCCAACGATCTAGGCTACACCTTC. It yields the protein CASSLDPNDLGYTF. Full variable domain (remainder filled in from reference TRBV5-1 and TRBJ1-2): KAGVTQTPRYLIKTRGQQVTLSCSPISGHRSVSWYQQTPGQGLQFLFEYFSETQRNKGNFPGRFSGRQFSNSRSEMNVSTLELGDSALYLCASSLDPNDLGYTFGSGTRLTVV.

The chain joins TRBV21-1 to TRBJ1-6. TRBV21-1 is labeled a pseudogene. The CDR3 contains 16 residues. This CDR3 is CASSKAHRGTNSPLHF. The DNA of the CDR3 is TGTGCTAGCAGCAAAGCCCATCGGGGTACTAATTCACCCCTCCACTTT.

The chain employs TRBV11-3 and TRBJ2-1, with D unclear. Trimming stripped 5 bases from V and 6 bases from J, with 8 bases between. CDR1 and CDR2 from the germline V gene are SGHNT and YENEEA. CDR3 length: 12 residues. CDR3 amino acids: CASSQTVNEQFF. The CDR3 region has the DNA TGTGCCAGCAGCCAAACGGTCAATGAGCAGTTCTTC.

V usage is TRBV19 and J usage is TRBJ2-7; 8 nucleotides line up with TRBD1. The length of the CDR3 is 14 residues. Trimming cost V 4 bases and J 0 bases; bases outside gene matches: 2. CDR1 LNHDA and CDR2 SQIVND come from the germline V gene (reference sequence). This CDR3 reads CASSTTGDSYEQYV. The CDR3 bases are TGTGCCAGTAGTACGACAGGGGACTCCTACGAGCAGTACGTC.

The genes are TRBV6-5 and TRBJ1-2; D is uncertain. The length of the CDR3 is 13 residues. From germline, CDR1 is MNHEY and CDR2 SVGAGI. Trimming took 4 bases from V and 0 from J, leaving 6 bases between them. The CDR3 region is CASSSRANYGYTF. CDR3 nucleotide sequence: TGTGCCAGCAGTTCCAGAGCTAACTATGGCTACACCTTC.

The chain is built from TRBV4-3 and TRBJ1-2, with a tentative D call TRBD1 (5 bases). This CDR3 contains 17 residues. CDR1 is LGHNA, CDR2 YSLEER, per germline. Trimming stripped 3 bases from V and 2 bases from J, with 19 bases between. The CDR3 spells CASSQGPRGQGNYGYTF. The CDR3 region has the DNA TGCGCCAGCAGCCAGGGACCTCGAGGCCAGGGAAACTATGGCTACACCTTC.

CDR3 region: CATQAGGGTGELFF. The DNA for the CDR3 is TGTGCCACCCAAGCGGGAGGGGGAACCGGGGAGCTGTTTTTT. The rearrangement uses TRBV24-1 and TRBJ2-2; 10 bases map to TRBD2. V shed 9 bases, J shed 5 bases, and the junction held 5 bases outside the gene matches. The length of the CDR3 is 14 residues. CDR1 and CDR2 from the germline V gene are KGHDR and SFDVKD.

The V call is TRBV7-9, the J call TRBJ1-1; maybe TRBD1 (5 bases). The V end lost 5 bases, the J end lost 0 bases, and 13 bases lay between the germline ends. Germline V lookup: CDR1 SEHNR, CDR2 FQNEAQ (reference sequence). CDR3 size: 15 residues. CDR3 protein: CASSPRGRVNTEAFF. The CDR3 coding sequence is TGTGCCAGCAGCCCAAGGGGCAGGGTGAACACTGAAGCTTTCTTT.

The V call is TRBV13, the J call TRBJ2-7; either TRBD1 or TRBD2 may fit D (6 bases each). Trimming cost V 5 bases and J 3 bases, with 17 bases left between them. Germline V gives CDR1 PRHDT, CDR2 FYEKMQ (reference sequence). The CDR3 length is 15 residues. The CDR3 nucleotides read TGTGCCAGCAGCGTCAGGGGAGGTCTCTTCTACGAGCAGTACTTC. This sequence encodes CASSVRGGLFYEQYF.

The rearrangement links TRBV12-3 or TRBV12-4 to TRBJ1-3, with D possibly TRBD1 on 5 matching bases. The CDR3 is made up of 12 amino acids. Trimming took off 5 bases at V and 7 bases at J, with 9 bases between the two ends. The CDR3 DNA reads as TGTGCCAGCAGTGGAGGGGTGAACACCATATATTTT. Residues: CASSGGVNTIYF.

Notes on this clone: The sample has other DNA sequences that encode this CDR3 too. The rearrangement joins TRBV18 to TRBJ2-2; no definite D call. V was trimmed by 3 bases and J by 4 bases, leaving 3 bases between them. The CDR3 runs 12 residues. CDR1 and CDR2 from the germline V gene are KGHSH and LQKENI. CDR3 region: CASSPSTGELFF. The CDR3 region has the DNA TGTGCCAGCTCACCTAGCACCGGGGAGCTGTTTTTT.

The chain combines TRBV7-9 with TRBJ2-4, with a weak D call TRBD2 (5 bases). The CDR3 loop spans 14 amino acids. V lost 5 bases and J lost 8, with 16 bases in between. The germline gives CDR1 SEHNR, CDR2 FQNEAQ (reference sequence). The CDR3 reads CASSPAEGRDIQYF. The CDR3 region has the DNA TGTGCCAGCAGCCCAGCCGAGGGTCGGGACATTCAGTACTTC.

The chain is built from TRBV30 and TRBJ2-7; TRBD2 aligns across 10 bases. After removal of 3 bases from V and 7 bases from J, the junction contained 12 bases not matched to a gene. The CDR3 runs to 15 residues. CDR1 is GTSNPN and CDR2 is SVGIG in the germline V gene (reference sequence). The CDR3 is CAWSAPGLAEGEQYV. The CDR3 coding sequence is TGTGCCTGGAGCGCTCCTGGACTAGCGGAGGGGGAGCAGTACGTC.

The chain carries TRBV9 and TRBJ1-2, with D perhaps matching TRBD1 (5 bases). V lost 0 bases and J lost 3, with 12 bases in between. The germline CDR1 and CDR2 sequences are SGDLS and YYNGEE. The CDR3 is 15 amino acids. The CDR3 region has the DNA TGTGCCAGCAGCGTAGAGGGGAGTCGATACTATGGCTACACCTTC. It translates to CASSVEGSRYYGYTF.

The rearrangement joins TRBV3-1 (or the pseudogene TRBV3-2) to TRBJ2-1; no clear D gene. The CDR3 contains 15 residues. Germline loops: CDR1 LGHDT, CDR2 YNNKEL (reference sequence). V lost 5 bases to trimming and J lost 2 bases, with 13 bases between them. This CDR3 is CASSDGPIPYNEQFF. The CDR3 DNA is TGTGCCAGCAGCGATGGTCCGATTCCCTACAATGAGCAGTTCTTC.

The rearrangement links TRBV11-2 to TRBJ2-7; unclear D gene. Germline CDR1 is SGHAT and CDR2 is FQNNGV. The V gene lost 4 bases and the J gene lost 7 bases, with 14 bases spanning the gap. The CDR3 is 13 amino acids. The DNA for the CDR3 is TGTGCCAGCAGCTCCCTCCAGGTCCGGGAGCAGTACTTC. Translation gives CASSSLQVREQYF. Together with reference TRBV11-2 and TRBJ2-7, the CDR3 gives the full variable domain: EAGVAQSPRYKIIEKRQSVAFWCNPISGHATLYWYQQILGQGPKLLIQFQNNGVVDDSQLPKDRFSAERLKGVDSTLKIQPAKLEDSAVYLCASSSLQVREQYFGPGTRLTVT.

V gene TRBV30 combines with J gene TRBJ1-2; D is ambiguous. Trimming shortened V by 0 bases and J by 3 bases, and 5 bases separated the two germline ends. The germline CDR1 and CDR2 sequences are GTSNPN and SVGIG (reference sequence). There are 12 residues in the CDR3. The CDR3 DNA follows: TGTGCCTGGAGTGTACCCTACTATGGCTACACCTTC. It translates to CAWSVPYYGYTF.

CDR3 DNA sequence: TGTGCCAGCAGCTTCCCCCAGTTTGGGGGTGGCGGCACAGATACGCAGTATTTT. Translation: CASSFPQFGGGGTDTQYF. The V and J genes are TRBV7-9 and TRBJ2-3; D may correspond to TRBD1 or TRBD2 (5 bases each). The CDR3 runs 18 residues. Germline V gene lookup returns CDR1 SEHNR and CDR2 FQNEAQ (reference sequence). V was pared by 3 bases and J by 1 base, with 20 bases between.